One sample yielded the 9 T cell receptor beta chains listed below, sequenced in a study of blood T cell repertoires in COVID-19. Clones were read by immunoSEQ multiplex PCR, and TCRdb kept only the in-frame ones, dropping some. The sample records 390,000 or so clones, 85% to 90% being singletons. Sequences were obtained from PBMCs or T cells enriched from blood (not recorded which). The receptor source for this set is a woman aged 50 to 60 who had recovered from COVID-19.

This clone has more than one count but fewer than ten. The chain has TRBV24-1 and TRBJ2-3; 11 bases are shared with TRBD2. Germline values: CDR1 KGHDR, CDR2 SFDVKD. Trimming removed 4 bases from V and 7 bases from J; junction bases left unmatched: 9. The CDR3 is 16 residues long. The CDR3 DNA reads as TGTGCCACCAGTGACGAACTAGCGGGGGCAGGTAATACGCAGTATTTT. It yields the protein CATSDELAGAGNTQYF.

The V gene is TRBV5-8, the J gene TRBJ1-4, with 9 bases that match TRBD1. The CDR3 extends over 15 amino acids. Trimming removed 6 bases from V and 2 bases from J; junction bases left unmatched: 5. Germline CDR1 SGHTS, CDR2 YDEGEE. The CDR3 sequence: CASTRTGVTNEKLFF. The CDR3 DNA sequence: TGTGCCAGCACCCGGACAGGGGTTACTAATGAAAAACTGTTTTTT.

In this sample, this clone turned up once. CDR3 sequence reads: CASSIDRDGYTF. Written as DNA, the CDR3 is TGTGCCAGCAGCATAGACAGGGATGGCTACACCTTC. The V call is TRBV12-3 or TRBV12-4, the J call TRBJ1-2; 7 bases align to TRBD1. The CDR3 is made up of 12 amino acids. With V trimmed by 6 bases and J by 6 bases, 4 bases remained unmatched.

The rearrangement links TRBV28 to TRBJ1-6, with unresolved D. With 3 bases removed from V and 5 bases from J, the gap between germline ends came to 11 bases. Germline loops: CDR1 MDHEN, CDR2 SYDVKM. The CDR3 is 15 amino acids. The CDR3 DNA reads TGTGCCAGCAGTTTTTTCCCCAGAAATAATTCACCCCTCCACTTT. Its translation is CASSFFPRNNSPLHF.

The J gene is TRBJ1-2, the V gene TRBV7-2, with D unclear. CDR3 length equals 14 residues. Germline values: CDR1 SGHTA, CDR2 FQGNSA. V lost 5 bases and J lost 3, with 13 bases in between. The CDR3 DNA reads TGTGCCAGCAGCCGCGCGGCAACGGACTATGGCTACACCTTC. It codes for CASSRAATDYGYTF.

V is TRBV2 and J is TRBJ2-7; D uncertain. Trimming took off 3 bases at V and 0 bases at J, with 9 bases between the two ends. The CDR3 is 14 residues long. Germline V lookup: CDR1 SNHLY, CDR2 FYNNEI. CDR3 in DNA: TGTGCCAGCAGTGACGCCCTAAGCTCCTACGAGCAGTACTTC. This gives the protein CASSDALSSYEQYF.

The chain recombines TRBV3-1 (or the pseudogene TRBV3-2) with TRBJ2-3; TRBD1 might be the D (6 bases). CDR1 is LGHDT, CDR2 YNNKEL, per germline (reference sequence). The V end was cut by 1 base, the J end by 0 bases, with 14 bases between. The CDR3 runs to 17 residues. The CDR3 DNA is TGTGCCAGCAGCCAAGGGCTGCAGGGGCCCAGCACAGATACGCAGTATTTT. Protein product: CASSQGLQGPSTDTQYF.

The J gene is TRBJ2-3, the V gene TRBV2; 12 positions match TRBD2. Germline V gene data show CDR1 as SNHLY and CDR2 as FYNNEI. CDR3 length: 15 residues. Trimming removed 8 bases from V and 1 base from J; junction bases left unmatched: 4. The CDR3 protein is CASVRTSGGTDTQYF. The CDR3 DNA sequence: TGTGCCAGCGTACGGACTAGCGGGGGCACAGATACGCAGTATTTT. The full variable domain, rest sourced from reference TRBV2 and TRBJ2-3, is EPEVTQTPSHQVTQMGQEVILRCVPISNHLYFYWYRQILGQKVEFLVSFYNNEISEKSEIFDDQFSVERPDGSNFTLKIRSTKLEDSAMYFCASVRTSGGTDTQYFGPGTRLTVL.

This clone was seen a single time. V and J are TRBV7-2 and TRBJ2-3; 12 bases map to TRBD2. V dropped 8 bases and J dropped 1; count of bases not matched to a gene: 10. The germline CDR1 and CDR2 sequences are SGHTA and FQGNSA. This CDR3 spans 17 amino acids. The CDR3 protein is CASGPRTSGVGTDTQYF. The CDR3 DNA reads TGTGCCAGCGGTCCCAGGACTAGCGGGGTGGGCACAGATACGCAGTATTTT.